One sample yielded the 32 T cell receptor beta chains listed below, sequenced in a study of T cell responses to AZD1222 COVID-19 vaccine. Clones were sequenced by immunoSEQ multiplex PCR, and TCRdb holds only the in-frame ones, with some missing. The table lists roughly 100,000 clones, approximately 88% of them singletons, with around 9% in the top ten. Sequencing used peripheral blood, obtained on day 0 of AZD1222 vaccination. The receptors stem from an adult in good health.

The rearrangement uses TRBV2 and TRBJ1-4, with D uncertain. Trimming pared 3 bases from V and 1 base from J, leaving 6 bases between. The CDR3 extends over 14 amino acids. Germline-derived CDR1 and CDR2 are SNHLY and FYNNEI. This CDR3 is CASSDSITNEKLFF. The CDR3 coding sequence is TGTGCCAGCAGTGATAGTATAACTAATGAAAAACTGTTTTTT.

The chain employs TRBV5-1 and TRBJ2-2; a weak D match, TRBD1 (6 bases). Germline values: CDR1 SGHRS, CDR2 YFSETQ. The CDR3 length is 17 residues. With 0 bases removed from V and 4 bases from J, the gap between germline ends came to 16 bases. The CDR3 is CASSLELRQASTGELFF. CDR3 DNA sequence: TGCGCCAGCAGCTTGGAGCTGAGACAGGCGTCCACCGGGGAGCTGTTTTTT. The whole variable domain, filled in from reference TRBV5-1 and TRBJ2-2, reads KAGVTQTPRYLIKTRGQQVTLSCSPISGHRSVSWYQQTPGQGLQFLFEYFSETQRNKGNFPGRFSGRQFSNSRSEMNVSTLELGDSALYLCASSLELRQASTGELFFGEGSRLTVL.

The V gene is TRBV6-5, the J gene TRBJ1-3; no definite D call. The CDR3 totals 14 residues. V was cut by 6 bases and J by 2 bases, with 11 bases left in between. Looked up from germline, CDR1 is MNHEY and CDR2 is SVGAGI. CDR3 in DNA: TGTGCCAGCAGAGCAGGTGGAACTGGAAACACCATATATTTT. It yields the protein CASRAGGTGNTIYF.

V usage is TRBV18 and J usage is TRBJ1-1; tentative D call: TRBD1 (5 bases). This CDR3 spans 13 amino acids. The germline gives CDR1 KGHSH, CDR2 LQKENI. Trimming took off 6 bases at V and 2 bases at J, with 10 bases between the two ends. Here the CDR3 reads CASSSGPNTEAFF. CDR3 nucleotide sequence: TGTGCCAGCTCTTCGGGACCTAACACTGAAGCTTTCTTT.

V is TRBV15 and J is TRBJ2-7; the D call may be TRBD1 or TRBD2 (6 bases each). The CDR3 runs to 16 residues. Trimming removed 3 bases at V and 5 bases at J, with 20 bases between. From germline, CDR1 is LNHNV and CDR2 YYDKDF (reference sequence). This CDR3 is CATSRDYRERFDEQYF. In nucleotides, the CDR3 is TGTGCCACCAGCAGGGACTACAGGGAGAGATTCGACGAGCAGTACTTC.

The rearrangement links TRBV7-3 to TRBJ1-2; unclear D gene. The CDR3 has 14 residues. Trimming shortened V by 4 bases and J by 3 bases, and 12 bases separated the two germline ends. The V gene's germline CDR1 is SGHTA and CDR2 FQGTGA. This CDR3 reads CASSSSMGYYGYTF. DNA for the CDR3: TGTGCCAGCAGCTCGTCGATGGGGTACTATGGCTACACCTTC. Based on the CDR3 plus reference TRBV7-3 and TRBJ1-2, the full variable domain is GAGVSQTPSNKVTEKGKYVELRCDPISGHTALYWYRQSLGQGPEFLIYFQGTGAADDSGLPNDRFFAVRPEGSVSTLKIQRTERGDSAVYLCASSSSMGYYGYTFGSGTRLTVV.

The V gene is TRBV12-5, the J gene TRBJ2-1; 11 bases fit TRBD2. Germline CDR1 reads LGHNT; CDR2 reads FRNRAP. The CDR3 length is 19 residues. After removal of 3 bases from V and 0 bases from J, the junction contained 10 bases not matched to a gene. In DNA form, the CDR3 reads TGTGCTAGTGGTTTCAGGGGACTAGCGGTACAAAGCTCCTACAATGAGCAGTTCTTC. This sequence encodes CASGFRGLAVQSSYNEQFF.

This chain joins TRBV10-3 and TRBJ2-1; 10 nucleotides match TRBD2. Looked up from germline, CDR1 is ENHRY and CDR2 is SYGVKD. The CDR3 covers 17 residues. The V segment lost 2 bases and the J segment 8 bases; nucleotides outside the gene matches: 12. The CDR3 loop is CAISEALAGGQGDEQFF. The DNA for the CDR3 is TGTGCCATCAGTGAGGCCTTAGCGGGGGGCCAGGGGGATGAGCAGTTCTTC.

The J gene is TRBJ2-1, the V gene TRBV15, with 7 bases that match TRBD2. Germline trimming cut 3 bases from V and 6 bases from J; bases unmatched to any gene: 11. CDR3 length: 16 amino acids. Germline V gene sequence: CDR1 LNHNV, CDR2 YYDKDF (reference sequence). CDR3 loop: CATSSLAGEPFNEQFF. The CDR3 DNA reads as TGTGCCACCAGCAGTTTGGCGGGAGAACCATTCAATGAGCAGTTCTTC. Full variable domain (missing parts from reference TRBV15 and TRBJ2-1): DAMVIQNPRYQVTQFGKPVTLSCSQTLNHNVMYWYQQKSSQAPKLLFHYYDKDFNNEADTPDNFQSRRPNTSFCFLDIRSPGLGDTAMYLCATSSLAGEPFNEQFFGPGTRLTVL.

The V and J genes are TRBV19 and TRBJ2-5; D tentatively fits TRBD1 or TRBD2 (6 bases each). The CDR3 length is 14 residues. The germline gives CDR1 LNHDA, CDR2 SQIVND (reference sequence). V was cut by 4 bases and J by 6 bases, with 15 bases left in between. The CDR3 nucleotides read TGTGCCAGTAGTACCCAACAGGGAGGACAGACCCAGTACTTC. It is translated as CASSTQQGGQTQYF.

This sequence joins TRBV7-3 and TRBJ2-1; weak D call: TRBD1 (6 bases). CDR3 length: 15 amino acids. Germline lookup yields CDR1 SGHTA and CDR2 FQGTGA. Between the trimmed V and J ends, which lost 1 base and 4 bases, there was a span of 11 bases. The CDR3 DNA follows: TGTGCCAGCAGCTTAAGCGGGCAGGGGTACAATGAGCAGTTCTTC. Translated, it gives CASSLSGQGYNEQFF.

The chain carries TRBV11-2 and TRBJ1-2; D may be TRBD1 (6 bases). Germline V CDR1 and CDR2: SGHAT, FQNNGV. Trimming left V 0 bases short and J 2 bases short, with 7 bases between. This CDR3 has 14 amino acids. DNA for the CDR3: TGTGCCAGCAGCTTAGAAAGGGGGAACTATGGCTACACCTTC. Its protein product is CASSLERGNYGYTF.

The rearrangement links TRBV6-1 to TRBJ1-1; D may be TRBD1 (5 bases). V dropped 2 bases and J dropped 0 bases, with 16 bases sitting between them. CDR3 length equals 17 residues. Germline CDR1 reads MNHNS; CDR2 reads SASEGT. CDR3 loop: CASSEKSWGFMNTEAFF. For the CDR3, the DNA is TGTGCCAGCAGTGAAAAAAGCTGGGGCTTTATGAACACTGAAGCTTTCTTT.

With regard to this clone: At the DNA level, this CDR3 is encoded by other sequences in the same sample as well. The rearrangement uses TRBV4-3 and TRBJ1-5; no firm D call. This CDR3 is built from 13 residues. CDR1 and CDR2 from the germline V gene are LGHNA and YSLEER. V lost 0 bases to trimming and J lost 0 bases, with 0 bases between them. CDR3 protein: CASSQDSNQPQHF. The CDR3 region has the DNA TGCGCCAGCAGCCAAGATAGCAATCAGCCCCAGCATTTT.

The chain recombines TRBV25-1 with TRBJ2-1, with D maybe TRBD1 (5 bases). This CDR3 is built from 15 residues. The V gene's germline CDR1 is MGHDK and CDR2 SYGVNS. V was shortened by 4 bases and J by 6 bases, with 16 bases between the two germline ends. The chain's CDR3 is CASSAQGWSFNEQFF. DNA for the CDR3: TGTGCCAGCAGTGCCCAGGGTTGGTCGTTCAATGAGCAGTTCTTC. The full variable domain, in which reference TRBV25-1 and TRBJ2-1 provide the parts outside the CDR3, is EADIYQTPRYLVIGTGKKITLECSQTMGHDKMYWYQQDPGMELHLIHYSYGVNSTEKGDLSSESTVSRIRTEHFPLTLESARPSHTSQYLCASSAQGWSFNEQFFGPGTRLTVL.

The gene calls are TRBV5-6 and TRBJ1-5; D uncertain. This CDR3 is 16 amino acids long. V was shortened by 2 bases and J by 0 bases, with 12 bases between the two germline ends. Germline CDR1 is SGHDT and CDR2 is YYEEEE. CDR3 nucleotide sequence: TGTGCCAGCAGCTTCTGGCTAAGGGATAGCAATCAGCCCCAGCATTTT. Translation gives CASSFWLRDSNQPQHF.

The CDR3 is CASSPPQKVRDGYTF. The CDR3, as DNA: TGTGCCAGCAGCCCACCCCAGAAGGTCAGGGATGGCTACACCTTC. The rearrangement links TRBV7-9 to TRBJ1-2; a weak D match, TRBD1 (5 bases). Trimming shortened V by 5 bases and J by 6 bases, and 19 bases separated the two germline ends. The CDR3 length is 15 residues. Germline loops: CDR1 SEHNR, CDR2 FQNEAQ (reference sequence).

The CDR3 spells CASSSNRGPDGYTF. For the CDR3, the DNA is TGTGCCAGCAGCTCAAACAGGGGGCCAGATGGCTACACCTTC. The chain employs TRBV7-2 and TRBJ1-2, with 9 bases identical to TRBD1. Germline assignment: CDR1 SGHTA and CDR2 FQGNSA. CDR3 length: 14 residues. Trimming cost V 4 bases and J 6 bases; bases outside gene matches: 6.

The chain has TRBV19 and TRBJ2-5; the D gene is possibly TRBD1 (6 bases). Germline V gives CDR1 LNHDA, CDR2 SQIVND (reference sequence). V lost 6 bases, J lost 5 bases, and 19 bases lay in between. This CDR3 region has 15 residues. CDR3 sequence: CASRKFGQRQETQYF. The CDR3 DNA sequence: TGTGCCAGTAGAAAATTCGGACAGCGGCAGGAGACCCAGTACTTC.

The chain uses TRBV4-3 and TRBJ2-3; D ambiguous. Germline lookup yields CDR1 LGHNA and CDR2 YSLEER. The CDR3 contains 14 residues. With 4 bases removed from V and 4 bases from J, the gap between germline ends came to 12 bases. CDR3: CASSPDSYSDTQYF. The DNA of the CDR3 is TGCGCCAGCAGCCCCGACTCGTATTCAGATACGCAGTATTTT.

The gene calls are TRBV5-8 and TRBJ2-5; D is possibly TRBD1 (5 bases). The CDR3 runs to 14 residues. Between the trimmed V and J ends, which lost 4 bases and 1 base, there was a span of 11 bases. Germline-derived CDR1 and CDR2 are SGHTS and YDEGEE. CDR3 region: CASSLQEFQETQYF. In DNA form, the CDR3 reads TGTGCCAGCAGCCTACAGGAGTTCCAAGAGACCCAGTACTTC.

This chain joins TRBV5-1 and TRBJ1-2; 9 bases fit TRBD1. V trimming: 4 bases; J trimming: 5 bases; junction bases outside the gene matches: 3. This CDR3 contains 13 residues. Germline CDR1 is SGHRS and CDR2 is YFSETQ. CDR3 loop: CASSLGTGYGYTF. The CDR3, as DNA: TGCGCCAGCAGCCTAGGGACAGGGTATGGCTACACCTTC.

The CDR3: CASSPSSGGNTGELFF. As DNA, the CDR3 is TGTGCCAGCAGCCCCTCTAGCGGGGGTAACACCGGGGAGCTGTTTTTT. This chain connects TRBV7-2 to TRBJ2-2, with 10 bases identical to TRBD2. The CDR3 sequence is 16 residues long. V shed 5 bases and J 2 bases; nucleotides not matched to a gene: 5. The germline CDR1 and CDR2 sequences are SGHTA and FQGNSA.

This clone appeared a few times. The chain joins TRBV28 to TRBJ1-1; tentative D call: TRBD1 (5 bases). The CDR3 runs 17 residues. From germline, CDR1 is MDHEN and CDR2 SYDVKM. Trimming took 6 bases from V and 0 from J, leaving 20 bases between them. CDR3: CASSLDTKARLNTEAFF. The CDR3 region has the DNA TGTGCCAGCAGCCTGGACACCAAGGCTCGGTTGAACACTGAAGCTTTCTTT. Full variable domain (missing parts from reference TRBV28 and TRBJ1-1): DVKVTQSSRYLVKRTGEKVFLECVQDMDHENMFWYRQDPGLGLRLIYFSYDVKMKEKGDIPEGYSVSREKKERFSLILESASTNQTSMYLCASSLDTKARLNTEAFFGQGTRLTVV.

Written as DNA, the CDR3 is TGCGCCAGCAGCTTGGAAGGCAGGGGGGCTGGCTACACCTTC. As protein: CASSLEGRGAGYTF. The rearrangement joins TRBV5-1 to TRBJ1-2; 7 bases are a match to TRBD1. Per the germline V gene, CDR1 is SGHRS and CDR2 is YFSETQ. The CDR3 extends over 14 amino acids. Trimming cost V 0 bases and J 7 bases; bases outside gene matches: 6.

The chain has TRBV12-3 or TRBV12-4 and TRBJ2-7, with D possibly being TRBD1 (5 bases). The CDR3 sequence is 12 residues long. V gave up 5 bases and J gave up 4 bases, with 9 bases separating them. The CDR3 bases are TGTGCCAGCAGTCACCACAGGTACGAGCAGTACTTC. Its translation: CASSHHRYEQYF.

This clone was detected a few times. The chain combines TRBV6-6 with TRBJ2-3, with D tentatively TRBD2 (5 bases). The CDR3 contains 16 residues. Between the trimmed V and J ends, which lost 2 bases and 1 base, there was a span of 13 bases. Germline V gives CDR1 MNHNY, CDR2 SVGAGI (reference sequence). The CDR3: CASSYPGYSGTDTQYF. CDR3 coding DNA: TGTGCCAGCAGTTACCCGGGATACTCAGGCACAGATACGCAGTATTTT.

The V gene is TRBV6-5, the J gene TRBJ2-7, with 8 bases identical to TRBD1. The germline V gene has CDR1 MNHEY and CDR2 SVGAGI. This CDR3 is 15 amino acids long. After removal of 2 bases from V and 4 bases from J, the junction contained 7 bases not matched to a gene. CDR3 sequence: CASSYGQGLGYEQYF. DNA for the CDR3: TGTGCCAGCAGTTACGGACAGGGTTTAGGGTACGAGCAGTACTTC.

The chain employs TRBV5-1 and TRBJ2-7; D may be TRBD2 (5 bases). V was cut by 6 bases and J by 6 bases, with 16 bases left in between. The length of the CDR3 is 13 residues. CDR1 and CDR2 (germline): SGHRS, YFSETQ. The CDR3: CASTPDLAREQYF. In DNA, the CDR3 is TGCGCCAGCACCCCCGACTTAGCGCGCGAGCAGTACTTC.

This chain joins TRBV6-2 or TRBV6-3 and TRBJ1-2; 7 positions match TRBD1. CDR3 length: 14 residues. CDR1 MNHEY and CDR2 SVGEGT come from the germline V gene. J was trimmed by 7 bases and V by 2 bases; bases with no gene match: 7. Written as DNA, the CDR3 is TGTGCCAGCAGTTACGGCGGGACAGTCCCTGGCTACACCTTC. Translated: CASSYGGTVPGYTF.

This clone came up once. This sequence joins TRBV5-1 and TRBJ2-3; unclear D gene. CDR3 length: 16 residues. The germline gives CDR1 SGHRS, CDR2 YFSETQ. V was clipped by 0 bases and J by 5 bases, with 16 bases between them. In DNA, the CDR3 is TGCGCCAGCAGCTTGGACCGGCAAGGCCCGGGAGATACGCAGTATTTT. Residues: CASSLDRQGPGDTQYF.

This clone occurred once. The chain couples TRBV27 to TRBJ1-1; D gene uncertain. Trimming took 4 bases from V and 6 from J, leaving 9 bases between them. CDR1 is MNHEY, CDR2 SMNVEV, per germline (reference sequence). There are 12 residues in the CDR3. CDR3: CASSSWRAEAFF. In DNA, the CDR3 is TGTGCCAGCAGTTCCTGGAGGGCTGAAGCTTTCTTT.